This TCR beta chain is drawn from a study of monozygotic twins with inflammatory bowel disease. The germline CDR1 and CDR2 sequences are MNHEY and SMNVEV (reference sequence). The CDR3 consists of 12 residues. Sampling involved one blood draw (roughly 2.4 ml) for every donor. The authors isolated total RNA from whole blood without sorting T cells. Making cDNA involved eight separate reactions per sample. Reprocessing the 5' RACE reads, TCRdb reports a single entry for every CDR3 protein and omits DNA. The sample includes 400,000 to 500,000 distinct CDR3 sequences. This TCR came from a human donor with ulcerative colitis or Crohn's disease, or a healthy co-twin of an affected twin (not recorded which). The chain links TRBV27 to TRBJ2-2. Source material: blood. The CDR3 sequence is CASRSGTGELFF.